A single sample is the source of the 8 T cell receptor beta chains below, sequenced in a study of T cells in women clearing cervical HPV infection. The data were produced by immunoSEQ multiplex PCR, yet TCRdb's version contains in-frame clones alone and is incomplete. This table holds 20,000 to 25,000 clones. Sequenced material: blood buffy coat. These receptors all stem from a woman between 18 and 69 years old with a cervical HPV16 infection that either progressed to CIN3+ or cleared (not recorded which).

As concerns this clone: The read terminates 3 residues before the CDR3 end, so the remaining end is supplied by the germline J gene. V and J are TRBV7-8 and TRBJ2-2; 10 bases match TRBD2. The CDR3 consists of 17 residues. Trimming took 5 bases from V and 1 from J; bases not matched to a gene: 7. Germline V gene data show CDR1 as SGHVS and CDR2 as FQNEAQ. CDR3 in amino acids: CASSQILAGVNTGELFF. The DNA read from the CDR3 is TGTGCCAGCAGCCAAATCCTAGCGGGAGTGAACACCGGGGAG.

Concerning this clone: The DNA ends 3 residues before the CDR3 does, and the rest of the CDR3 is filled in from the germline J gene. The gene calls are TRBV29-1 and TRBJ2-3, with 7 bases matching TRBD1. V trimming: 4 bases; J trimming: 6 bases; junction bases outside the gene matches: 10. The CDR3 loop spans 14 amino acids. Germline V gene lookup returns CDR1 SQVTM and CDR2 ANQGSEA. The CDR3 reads CSVVRATGVDTQYF. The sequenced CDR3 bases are TGCAGCGTTGTCCGGGCAACAGGGGTTGATACG.

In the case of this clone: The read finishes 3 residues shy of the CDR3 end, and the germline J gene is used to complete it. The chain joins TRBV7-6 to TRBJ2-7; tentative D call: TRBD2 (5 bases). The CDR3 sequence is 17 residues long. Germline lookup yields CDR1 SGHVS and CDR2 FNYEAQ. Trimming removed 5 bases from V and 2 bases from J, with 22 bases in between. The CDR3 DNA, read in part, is TGTGCCAGCAGCCCGACCGGGCCCTCACTAGAAACCTACGAG. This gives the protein CASSPTGPSLETYE. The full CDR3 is CASSPTGPSLETYEQYF.

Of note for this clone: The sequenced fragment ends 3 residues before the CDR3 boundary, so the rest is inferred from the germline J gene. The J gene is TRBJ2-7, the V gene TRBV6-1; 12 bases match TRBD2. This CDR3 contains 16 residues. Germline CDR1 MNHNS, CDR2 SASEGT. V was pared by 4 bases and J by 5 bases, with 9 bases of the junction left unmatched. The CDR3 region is CASSVLGTSGSHEQYF. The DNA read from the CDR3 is TGTGCCAGCAGTGTATTGGGGACTAGCGGGTCCCACGAG.

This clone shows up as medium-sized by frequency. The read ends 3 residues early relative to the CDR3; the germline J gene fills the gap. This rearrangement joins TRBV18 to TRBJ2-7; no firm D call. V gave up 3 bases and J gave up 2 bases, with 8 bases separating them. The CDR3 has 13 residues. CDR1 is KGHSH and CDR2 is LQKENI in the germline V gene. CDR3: CASSPGPTYEQYF. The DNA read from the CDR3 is TGTGCCAGCTCACCGGGCCCTACCTACGAG.

The CDR3 DNA, read in part, is TGCAGTGCTTCAGGAAGAGCTGGGGCCAACGTC. The encoded protein is CSASGRAGANV. The whole CDR3 protein reads CSASGRAGANVLTF. The genes are TRBV20-1 and TRBJ2-6; D is unresolved. The read is 3 residues too short to cover the CDR3 end, so that end is filled in from the germline J gene. CDR1 is DFQATT and CDR2 is SNEGSKA in the germline V gene (reference sequence). The CDR3 has 14 amino acids. The V gene lost 5 bases and the J gene lost 2 bases, with 10 bases spanning the gap.

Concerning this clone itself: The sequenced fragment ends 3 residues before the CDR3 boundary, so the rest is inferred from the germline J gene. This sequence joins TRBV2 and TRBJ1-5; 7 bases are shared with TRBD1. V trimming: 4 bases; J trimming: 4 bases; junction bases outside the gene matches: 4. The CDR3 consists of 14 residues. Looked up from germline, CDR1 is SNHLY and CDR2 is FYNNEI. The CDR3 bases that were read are TGTGCCAGCAGTGGTCTGACAGGGAATCAGCCC. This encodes CASSGLTGNQP. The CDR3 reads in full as CASSGLTGNQPQHF.

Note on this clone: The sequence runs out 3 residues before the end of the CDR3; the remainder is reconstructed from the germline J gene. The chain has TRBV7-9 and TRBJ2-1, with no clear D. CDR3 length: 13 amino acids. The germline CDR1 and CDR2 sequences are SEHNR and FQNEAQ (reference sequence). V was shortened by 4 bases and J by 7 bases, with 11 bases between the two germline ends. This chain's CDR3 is CASSSTGPNEQFF. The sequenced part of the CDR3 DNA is TGTGCCAGCAGCTCCACGGGTCCAAATGAG.